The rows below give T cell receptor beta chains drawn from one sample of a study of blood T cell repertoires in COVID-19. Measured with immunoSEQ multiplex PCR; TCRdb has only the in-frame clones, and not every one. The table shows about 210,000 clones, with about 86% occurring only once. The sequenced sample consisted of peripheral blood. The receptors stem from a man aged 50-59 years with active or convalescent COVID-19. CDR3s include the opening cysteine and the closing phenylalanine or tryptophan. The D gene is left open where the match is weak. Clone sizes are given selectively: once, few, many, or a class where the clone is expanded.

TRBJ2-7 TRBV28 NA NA CASRATGTYYEQYF TGTGCCAGCAGAGCGACAGGGACTTACTACGAGCAGTACTTC
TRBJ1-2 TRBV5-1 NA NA CASSLVPSSFGGYTF TGCGCCAGCAGCTTGGTCCCTAGCTCCTTCGGTGGCTACACCTTC
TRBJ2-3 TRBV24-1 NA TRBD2 CATSEGGGVQGTDTQYF TGTGCCACCAGTGAGGGGGGAGGGGTTCAGGGCACAGATACGCAGTATTTT
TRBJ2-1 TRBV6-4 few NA CASSDSAAASSYNEQFF TGTGCCAGCAGTGACTCGGCAGCAGCTAGCTCCTACAATGAGCAGTTCTTC
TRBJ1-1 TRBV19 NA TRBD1 CAVQGVYTEAFF TGTGCCGTGCAGGGGGTTTACACTGAAGCTTTCTTT
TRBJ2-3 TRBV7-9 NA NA CASSWGGVRTDTQYF TGTGCCAGCAGCTGGGGCGGCGTTCGCACAGATACGCAGTATTTT
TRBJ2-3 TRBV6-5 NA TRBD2 CASRLAGESDTQYF TGTGCCAGCAGACTAGCGGGGGAGTCAGATACGCAGTATTTT
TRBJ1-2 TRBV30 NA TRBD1 CAWRPLGRGLGFNYGYTF TGTGCCTGGAGGCCATTAGGCAGGGGGCTAGGATTCAACTATGGCTACACCTTC
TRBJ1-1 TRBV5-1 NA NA CASSLAAGVGLVTEAFF TGCGCCAGCAGCTTGGCAGCAGGGGTGGGTTTGGTCACTGAAGCTTTCTTT
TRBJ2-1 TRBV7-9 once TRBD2 CASSPRGGGGAVNEQFF TGTGCCAGCAGCCCTCGGGGAGGCGGGGGGGCCGTCAATGAGCAGTTCTTC
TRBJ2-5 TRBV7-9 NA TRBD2 CASSPGTSGGEETQYF TGTGCCAGCAGCCCCGGGACTAGCGGGGGAGAAGAGACCCAGTACTTC
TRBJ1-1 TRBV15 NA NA CATSSPLGAREAFF TGTGCCACCAGCAGCCCCTTAGGGGCCCGTGAAGCTTTCTTT
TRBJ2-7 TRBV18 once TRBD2 CASSPTSGSAYEQYF TGTGCCAGCTCACCGACTAGCGGGAGCGCCTACGAGCAGTACTTC
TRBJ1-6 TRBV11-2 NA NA CASSKGTSDNSPLHF TGTGCCAGCAGCAAAGGGACAAGTGATAATTCACCCCTCCACTTT
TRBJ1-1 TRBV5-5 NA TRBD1 CASSLLTGLMNTEAFF TGTGCCAGCAGTTTACTGACAGGGCTCATGAACACTGAAGCTTTCTTT
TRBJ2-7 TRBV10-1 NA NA CASSENPGSYEQYF TGCGCCAGCAGTGAGAATCCAGGATCCTACGAGCAGTACTTC
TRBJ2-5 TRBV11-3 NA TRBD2 CASSLFASGVTGGETQYF TGTGCCAGCAGCTTATTTGCTAGCGGGGTCACCGGCGGGGAGACCCAGTACTTC
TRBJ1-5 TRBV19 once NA CASSPRRTGDSNQPQHF TGTGCCAGTAGTCCTCGACGGACGGGGGATAGCAATCAGCCCCAGCATTTT
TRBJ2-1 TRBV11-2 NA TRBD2 CASSFSGGAGVNYNEQFF TGTGCCAGCAGCTTCAGCGGGGGAGCGGGCGTAAACTACAATGAGCAGTTCTTC
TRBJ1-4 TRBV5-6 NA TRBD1 CATTLTGTGSEKLFF TGTGCCACCACCCTTACCGGGACAGGGAGTGAAAAACTGTTTTTT
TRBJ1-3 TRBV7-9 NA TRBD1 CASRQGASGNTIYF TGTGCCAGCAGACAGGGGGCATCTGGAAACACCATATATTTT
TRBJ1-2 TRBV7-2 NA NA CASSLESQLNYGYTF TGTGCCAGCAGCTTAGAGTCCCAGTTGAACTATGGCTACACCTTC
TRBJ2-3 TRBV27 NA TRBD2 CASSPRLALTDTQYF TGTGCCAGCAGTCCCCGACTAGCCCTCACAGATACGCAGTATTTT
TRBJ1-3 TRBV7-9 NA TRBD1 CASSSTQGGSTIYF TGTGCCAGCAGCTCCACACAGGGGGGGAGCACCATATATTTT
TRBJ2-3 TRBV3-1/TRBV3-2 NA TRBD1 CASSLDRVHTQYF TGTGCCAGCAGCCTAGACAGGGTTCATACGCAGTATTTT
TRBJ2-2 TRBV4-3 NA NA CASSQDGAGLDTGELFF TGCGCCAGCAGCCAAGATGGGGCAGGGTTGGACACCGGGGAGCTGTTTTTT
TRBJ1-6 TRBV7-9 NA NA CASSLDRVNSPLHF TGTGCCAGCAGCTTAGACAGGGTTAATTCACCCCTCCACTTT
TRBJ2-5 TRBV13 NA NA CASSLVGGQETQYF TGTGCCAGCAGCTTAGTCGGGGGACAAGAGACCCAGTACTTC
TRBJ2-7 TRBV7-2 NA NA CASSSDASSAVREQYF TGTGCCAGCAGCTCCGACGCTTCATCGGCCGTCAGGGAGCAGTACTTC
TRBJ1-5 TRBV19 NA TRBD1 CASTWTGGNQPQHF TGTGCCAGTACTTGGACAGGGGGCAATCAGCCCCAGCATTTT
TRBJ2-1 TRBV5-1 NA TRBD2 CASSNWDRGLAGAYNEQFF TGCGCCAGCAGCAATTGGGACAGGGGACTAGCGGGAGCCTACAATGAGCAGTTCTTC
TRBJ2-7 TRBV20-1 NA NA CSASPRGNSYEQYF TGCAGTGCTAGTCCTAGGGGGAACTCCTACGAGCAGTACTTC
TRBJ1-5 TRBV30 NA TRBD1 CAWDRGRGQPQHF TGTGCCTGGGACAGGGGGCGGGGGCAGCCCCAGCATTTT
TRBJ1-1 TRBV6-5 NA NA CASMRDDTEAFF TGTGCCAGCATGAGGGATGACACTGAAGCTTTCTTT
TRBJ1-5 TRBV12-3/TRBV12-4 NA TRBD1 CASSLGAGTGNF TGTGCCAGCAGTTTAGGCGCCGGGACAGGGAATTTT
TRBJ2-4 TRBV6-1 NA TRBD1 CASSEGRGRGNIQYF TGTGCCAGCAGTGAGGGTCGCGGCAGGGGGAACATTCAGTACTTC
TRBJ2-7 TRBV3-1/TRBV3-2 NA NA CASSHLLQGYEQYF TGTGCCAGCAGCCATCTCCTACAGGGCTACGAGCAGTACTTC
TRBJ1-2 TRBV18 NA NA CASSPEQGNSYGYTF TGTGCCAGCTCACCCGAGCAGGGAAACAGCTATGGCTACACCTTC
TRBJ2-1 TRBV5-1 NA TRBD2 CASSIRASGGQSSYNEQFF TGCGCCAGCAGCATCCGAGCTAGCGGGGGACAGAGCTCCTACAATGAGCAGTTCTTC
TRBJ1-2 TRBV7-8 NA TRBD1 CASSIGTGEDGYTF TGTGCCAGCAGCATAGGGACAGGGGAGGATGGCTACACCTTC
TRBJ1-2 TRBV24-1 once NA CATSRANYGYTF TGTGCCACCAGTAGAGCTAACTATGGCTACACCTTC
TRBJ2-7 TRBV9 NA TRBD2 CASSVDGEGEQYF TGTGCCAGCAGCGTAGATGGGGAGGGCGAGCAGTACTTC
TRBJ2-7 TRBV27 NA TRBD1 CASSPHRDRPSEQYF TGTGCCAGCAGTCCACACCGGGACAGGCCCTCTGAGCAGTACTTC
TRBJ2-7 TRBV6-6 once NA CASRPRTQTYEQYF TGTGCCAGCAGACCTCGGACACAAACCTACGAGCAGTACTTC
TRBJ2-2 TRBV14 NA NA CASSQESGRSYYHGELFF TGTGCCAGCAGCCAAGAGAGCGGCAGGTCCTACTATCACGGGGAGCTGTTTTTT
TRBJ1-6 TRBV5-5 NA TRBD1 CASTSLGTVYNSPLHF TGTGCCAGCACCTCACTAGGGACAGTCTATAATTCACCCCTCCACTTT
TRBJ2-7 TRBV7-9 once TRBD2 CASSLVTSGRYEQYF TGTGCCAGCAGCTTAGTGACTAGCGGACGGTACGAGCAGTACTTC
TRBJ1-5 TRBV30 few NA CAWAGADQPQHF TGTGCCTGGGCAGGGGCCGATCAGCCCCAGCATTTT
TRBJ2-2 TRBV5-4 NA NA CASSGGGQLNTGELFF TGTGCCAGCAGCGGAGGGGGACAGCTGAACACCGGGGAGCTGTTTTTT
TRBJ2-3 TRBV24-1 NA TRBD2 CATSDTPGGGLGTNTDTQYF TGTGCCACCAGTGATACCCCGGGGGGAGGGCTCGGAACTAACACAGATACGCAGTATTTT
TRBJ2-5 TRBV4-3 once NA CASSQSRASQETQYF TGCGCCAGCAGCCAATCGAGGGCTAGCCAAGAGACCCAGTACTTC
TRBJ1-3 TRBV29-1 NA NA CSVEGPGNTIYF TGCAGCGTTGAGGGGCCTGGAAACACCATATATTTT
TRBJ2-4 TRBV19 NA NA CASNPQGLAKNIQYF TGTGCCAGTAACCCACAGGGTCTAGCCAAAAACATTCAGTACTTC
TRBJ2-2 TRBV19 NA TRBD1 CASRTGFGWTGELFF TGTGCCAGTAGGACAGGGTTCGGTTGGACCGGGGAGCTGTTTTTT
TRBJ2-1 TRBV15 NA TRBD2 CATSREASGRGGGQFF TGTGCCACCAGCAGAGAGGCTAGCGGGAGGGGCGGGGGGCAGTTCTTC
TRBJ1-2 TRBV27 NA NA CASSSQGLGYTF TGTGCCAGCAGCTCTCAGGGGTTAGGCTACACCTTC
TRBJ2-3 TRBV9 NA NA CASSATLQGRTDTQYF TGTGCCAGCAGCGCCACCTTACAGGGGAGGACAGATACGCAGTATTTT
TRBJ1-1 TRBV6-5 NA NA CASSYRGGTEAFF TGTGCCAGCAGTTACAGGGGGGGGACTGAAGCTTTCTTT
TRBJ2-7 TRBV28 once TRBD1 CASKQGVSYEQYF TGTGCCAGTAAACAGGGGGTATCCTACGAGCAGTACTTC
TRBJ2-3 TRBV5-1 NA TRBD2 CASSLAGGGAPNTQYF TGCGCCAGCAGCTTGGCGGGCGGGGGAGCCCCAAATACGCAGTATTTT